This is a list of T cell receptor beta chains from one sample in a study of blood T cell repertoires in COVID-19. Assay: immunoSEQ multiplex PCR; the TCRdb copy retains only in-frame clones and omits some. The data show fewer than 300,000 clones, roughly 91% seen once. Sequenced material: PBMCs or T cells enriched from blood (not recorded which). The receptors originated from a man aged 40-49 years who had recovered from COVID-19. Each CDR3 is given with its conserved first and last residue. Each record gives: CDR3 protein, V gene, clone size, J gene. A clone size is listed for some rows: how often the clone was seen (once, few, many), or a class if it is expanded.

CDR3aa: CASSMHQGAMTEAFF
v_gene: TRBV19
abundance: .
j_gene: TRBJ1-1

CDR3aa: CASSFDRGSNQPQHF
v_gene: TRBV27
abundance: few
j_gene: TRBJ1-5

CDR3aa: CASSQSLAGASSYEQYF
v_gene: TRBV3-1/TRBV3-2
abundance: .
j_gene: TRBJ2-7

CDR3aa: CASSPGQDESYEQYF
v_gene: TRBV18
abundance: .
j_gene: TRBJ2-7

CDR3aa: CASSLAFGGNNYGYTF
v_gene: TRBV5-1
abundance: .
j_gene: TRBJ1-2

CDR3aa: CASSLDVGRGGDNEQFF
v_gene: TRBV5-1
abundance: .
j_gene: TRBJ2-1

CDR3aa: CASSPSGGAYEQYF
v_gene: TRBV7-9
abundance: .
j_gene: TRBJ2-7

CDR3aa: CASSVQVEAFF
v_gene: TRBV11-2
abundance: .
j_gene: TRBJ1-1

CDR3aa: CASSQEGTSVGETQYF
v_gene: TRBV4-2
abundance: .
j_gene: TRBJ2-5

CDR3aa: CASSLLVGQEYTDTQYF
v_gene: TRBV5-6
abundance: .
j_gene: TRBJ2-3

CDR3aa: CASSVSGGSWSRQETQYF
v_gene: TRBV9
abundance: .
j_gene: TRBJ2-5

CDR3aa: CASSLQGSLGTGELFF
v_gene: TRBV7-9
abundance: once
j_gene: TRBJ2-2

CDR3aa: CASTTGGQNTGELFF
v_gene: TRBV5-1
abundance: .
j_gene: TRBJ2-2

CDR3aa: CAWAPGGAWGYTF
v_gene: TRBV30
abundance: once
j_gene: TRBJ1-2

CDR3aa: CASGVGGRSYEQYF
v_gene: TRBV28
abundance: once
j_gene: TRBJ2-7

CDR3aa: CASSPERPNEKLFF
v_gene: TRBV5-6
abundance: .
j_gene: TRBJ1-4

CDR3aa: CASSLVGRETQYF
v_gene: TRBV12-3/TRBV12-4
abundance: .
j_gene: TRBJ2-5

CDR3aa: CASSPDRGPNTGELFF
v_gene: TRBV4-3
abundance: once
j_gene: TRBJ2-2

CDR3aa: CASGLTGRQETQYF
v_gene: TRBV12-5
abundance: .
j_gene: TRBJ2-5

CDR3aa: CASSFSGGPQETQYF
v_gene: TRBV7-9
abundance: .
j_gene: TRBJ2-5

CDR3aa: CATSETLSETEAFF
v_gene: TRBV15
abundance: .
j_gene: TRBJ1-1

CDR3aa: CASSERTSGGSSYEQYF
v_gene: TRBV10-2
abundance: .
j_gene: TRBJ2-7